Below, 27 T cell receptor beta chains from the same sample are listed, as sequenced in a study of post-analysis software for immune sequencing data. Overall study findings and caveats: In patients, about 5 TRBV segments were more frequent than in controls, with TRBV5-6, TRBV5-1 and TRBV20-1 among them.

TCR beta cDNA libraries had unique molecular identifiers. TCRdb re-derived calls from the PCR reads in MiXCR, one entry per CDR3 protein. The profile shows about 400,000 distinct CDR3 sequences, roughly 35% of them singletons. No cognate antigen is known for these TCRs. The sequenced sample was blood. The source of these receptors is a girl under 18 with multiple sclerosis.

This clonotype came up a few times. The genes are TRBV12-3 or TRBV12-4 and TRBJ1-1; D is ambiguous. The CDR3 has 14 amino acids. Trimming removed 2 bases from V and 2 bases from J, with 9 bases in between. CDR3 DNA: TGTGCCAGCAGTTTACAGGACGGAAACACTGAAGCTTTCTTT. Protein product: CASSLQDGNTEAFF.

V is TRBV28 and J is TRBJ1-2; no firm D call. Trimming stripped 9 bases from V and 0 bases from J, with 8 bases between. The CDR3 length is 12 residues. The germline V gene encodes CDR1 MDHEN and CDR2 SYDVKM. CDR3 nucleotides: TGTGCCAGTGGAGATTCTAACTATGGCTACACCTTC. Translated, it gives CASGDSNYGYTF.

This clonotype was counted a few times. The rearrangement joins TRBV14 to TRBJ2-7; possibly TRBD2 for D (6 bases). The CDR3 covers 15 residues. The germline V and J ends were trimmed by 1 base and 2 bases, with 12 bases remaining between them. The V gene's germline CDR1 is SGHDN and CDR2 FVKESK. The CDR3 protein is CASSQGRRTTYEQYF. As DNA, the CDR3 is TGTGCCAGCAGCCAAGGTAGGCGGACTACCTACGAGCAGTACTTC.

This clonotype was observed a handful of times. This chain uses TRBV7-2 with TRBJ2-5; TRBD2 matches at 10 bases. From germline, CDR1 is SGHTA and CDR2 FQGNSA. The CDR3 is made up of 15 amino acids. V dropped 2 bases and J dropped 11; count of bases not matched to a gene: 11. CDR3 coding DNA: TGTGCCAGCAGCTTACTGCTAGCGGGGGTTCTAGAGCAGTACTTC. Protein sequence: CASSLLLAGVLEQYF.

This clonotype turned up a few times. The gene calls are TRBV29-1 and TRBJ2-5, with D possibly being TRBD2 (5 bases). There are 12 residues in the CDR3. Trimming cost V 6 bases and J 4 bases, with 12 bases left between them. Germline CDR1 and CDR2: SQVTM and ANQGSEA. The CDR3 DNA sequence: TGCAGCGTCTGGGGAGAGGGAGAGACCCAGTACTTC. It is translated as CSVWGEGETQYF.

This clonotype was recorded a few times. A read error may produce the germline difference seen at one junction end. The CDR3 region is CASSLDREERFF. CDR3 bases: TGTGCCAGCAGCCTGGACAGGGAGGAGCGGTTCTTC. The chain links TRBV7-2 to TRBJ2-1; 8 bases match TRBD1. The CDR3 sequence is 12 residues long. Germline V gene lookup returns CDR1 SGHTA and CDR2 FQGNSA.

This sequence joins TRBV24-1 and TRBJ2-7; TRBD1 agrees at 8 bases. Germline CDR1 reads KGHDR; CDR2 reads SFDVKD. The V and J ends lost 7 bases and 3 bases, in that order; junction bases with no gene match: 4. There are 13 residues in the CDR3. CDR3 coding DNA: TGTGCCACCAGCGACAGGGGTGACTACGAGCAGTACTTC. This codes for CATSDRGDYEQYF.

The chain links TRBV2 to TRBJ2-3; 10 bases are shared with TRBD2. Germline V gene data show CDR1 as SNHLY and CDR2 as FYNNEI. Trimming cost V 4 bases and J 0 bases; bases outside gene matches: 13. The length of the CDR3 is 19 residues. The CDR3 sequence is CASSVRPAGGRASTDTQYF. CDR3 DNA sequence: TGTGCCAGCAGTGTTCGTCCAGCGGGGGGGCGTGCTAGCACAGATACGCAGTATTTT. The full variable domain, rest sourced from reference TRBV2 and TRBJ2-3, is EPEVTQTPSHQVTQMGQEVILRCVPISNHLYFYWYRQILGQKVEFLVSFYNNEISEKSEIFDDQFSVERPDGSNFTLKIRSTKLEDSAMYFCASSVRPAGGRASTDTQYFGPGTRLTVL.

Written as DNA, the CDR3 is TGCGCCAGCAGCCACTACCGACAGGGCGCAAATGAGCAGTTCTTC. Translated, it gives CASSHYRQGANEQFF. This chain uses TRBV5-1 with TRBJ2-1; TRBD1 aligns across 7 bases. There are 15 residues in the CDR3. Trimming took 4 bases from V and 7 from J; bases not matched to a gene: 11. Germline loops: CDR1 SGHRS, CDR2 YFSETQ. The whole variable domain, remainder taken from reference TRBV5-1 and TRBJ2-1, is KAGVTQTPRYLIKTRGQQVTLSCSPISGHRSVSWYQQTPGQGLQFLFEYFSETQRNKGNFPGRFSGRQFSNSRSEMNVSTLELGDSALYLCASSHYRQGANEQFFGPGTRLTVL.

The genes are TRBV4-1 and TRBJ1-1, with a possible D match to TRBD1 (5 bases). CDR1 is MGHRA, CDR2 YSYEKL, per germline. Between the trimmed V and J ends, which lost 6 bases and 5 bases, there was a span of 19 bases. This CDR3 contains 15 residues. The CDR3 DNA reads TGCGCCAGCAGTTTGGACTCCCAATGGGGGACTGAAGCTTTCTTT. Translating it yields CASSLDSQWGTEAFF.

The chain recombines TRBV7-2 with TRBJ2-5, with a possible D match to TRBD1 (5 bases). V was trimmed by 5 bases and J by 4 bases, leaving 14 bases between them. The CDR3 consists of 14 residues. Germline-derived CDR1 and CDR2 are SGHTA and FQGNSA. This chain's CDR3 is CASSLTGSRETQYF. CDR3 nucleotides: TGTGCCAGCAGCCTCACAGGTTCCCGAGAGACCCAGTACTTC.

The V and J genes are TRBV11-2 and TRBJ2-1; D could derive from TRBD1 or TRBD2 (5 bases each). The germline V and J ends were trimmed by 5 bases and 5 bases, with 10 bases remaining between them. The CDR3 consists of 13 residues. Germline V gene lookup returns CDR1 SGHAT and CDR2 FQNNGV. The chain's CDR3 is CASSPGPNNEQFF. Written as DNA, the CDR3 is TGTGCCAGCAGCCCGGGACCAAACAATGAGCAGTTCTTC.

This clonotype has just a few counts. The chain carries TRBV20-1 and TRBJ2-1, with 13 positions matching TRBD2. Trimming removed 6 bases from V and 1 base from J; junction bases left unmatched: 9. Per the germline V gene, CDR1 is DFQATT and CDR2 is SNEGSKA (reference sequence). The CDR3 has 17 amino acids. The CDR3 protein is CSARGLAGITSYNEQFF. The CDR3 DNA is TGCAGTGCCAGGGGACTAGCGGGGATTACTTCCTACAATGAGCAGTTCTTC.

This clonotype has a count of ten or more. The rearrangement uses TRBV11-3 and TRBJ2-3; no firm D call. The CDR3 loop spans 15 amino acids. The germline V gene encodes CDR1 SGHNT and CDR2 YENEEA. V lost 1 base to trimming and J lost 0 bases, with 8 bases between them. Here the CDR3 DNA reads TGTGCCAGCAGCTTAGGATTAACTAGCACAGATACGCAGTATTTT. Its protein product is CASSLGLTSTDTQYF. Variable domain in full (rest from reference TRBV11-3 and TRBJ2-3): EAGVVQSPRYKIIEKKQPVAFWCNPISGHNTLYWYLQNLGQGPELLIRYENEEAVDDSQLPKDRFSAERLKGVDSTLKIQPAELGDSAVYLCASSLGLTSTDTQYFGPGTRLTVL.

This clonotype has more than one count but fewer than ten. The genes are TRBV18 and TRBJ1-1, with unresolved D. The CDR3 is 13 amino acids. In germline, CDR1 is KGHSH, CDR2 LQKENI. Trimming shortened V by 0 bases and J by 1 base, and 3 bases separated the two germline ends. The CDR3 nucleotides read TGTGCCAGCTCACCACCGGGGAACACTGAAGCTTTCTTT. Its translation is CASSPPGNTEAFF.

The rearrangement uses TRBV7-9 and TRBJ1-2; D remains ambiguous. Germline V gene data show CDR1 as SEHNR and CDR2 as FQNEAQ (reference sequence). CDR3 length: 13 residues. Trimming took off 5 bases at V and 8 bases at J, with 15 bases between the two ends. The CDR3 DNA follows: TGTGCCAGCAGCCATGAGGACTGGAGGGGCTACACCTTC. This gives the protein CASSHEDWRGYTF.

This clonotype was counted between two and nine times. The chain uses TRBV29-1 and TRBJ2-1; TRBD1 matches at 10 bases. V lost 7 bases, J lost 8 bases, and 8 bases stayed unmatched. Germline CDR1 reads SQVTM; CDR2 reads ANQGSEA. CDR3 size: 13 residues. The CDR3 DNA follows: TGCAGCGCCCAGAGACAGGGGGCGGATGAGCAGTTCTTC. It is translated as CSAQRQGADEQFF.

This clonotype was found once. The germline gene is not matched at one end of the junction; a read error may be the cause. The gene calls are TRBV15 and TRBJ1-1; the match to TRBD1 covers 9 bases. CDR1 LNHNV and CDR2 YYDKDF come from the germline V gene (reference sequence). The CDR3 spans 17 residues. The CDR3 bases are TGTGCCACCAGCAGAGACGACAGGGGGTCCTTGAACACTCAAGCTTTCTTT. Translation: CATSRDDRGSLNTQAFF. Drawing the rest from reference TRBV15 and TRBJ1-1, the complete variable domain is DAMVIQNPRYQVTQFGKPVTLSCSQTLNHNVMYWYQQKSSQAPKLLFHYYDKDFNNEADTPDNFQSRRPNTSFCFLDIRSPGLGDTAMYLCATSRDDRGSLNTQAFFGQGTRLTVV.

This clonotype was detected only a few times. The rearrangement joins TRBV12-3 or TRBV12-4 to TRBJ1-2, with D possibly being TRBD1 (6 bases). The V end was cut by 6 bases, the J end by 4 bases, with 21 bases between. The CDR3 loop spans 16 amino acids. The CDR3 here is CASSQGPAEGGYGYTF. CDR3 DNA: TGTGCCAGCAGCCAAGGCCCCGCTGAGGGGGGCTATGGCTACACCTTC.

This sequence joins TRBV3-1 and TRBJ2-6; a possible D gene is TRBD1 (6 bases). The V and J ends lost 4 bases and 3 bases respectively, with 16 bases between them. Germline-derived CDR1 and CDR2 are LGHDT and YNNKEL (reference sequence). There are 17 residues in the CDR3. CDR3 in DNA: TGTGCCAGCAGCCCACGTTGGGGGCTTTTTGGGGCCAACGTCCTGACTTTC. It specifies CASSPRWGLFGANVLTF.

This clonotype was counted only a few times. The V gene is TRBV6-5, the J gene TRBJ2-3; 10 nucleotides match TRBD1. The CDR3 sequence is 15 residues long. With V trimmed by 6 bases and J by 4 bases, 7 bases remained unmatched. CDR1 is MNHEY and CDR2 is SVGAGI in the germline V gene. CDR3 DNA: TGTGCCAGCAGCGAAAGGACAGGGGGACCAGATACGCAGTATTTT. Amino acids: CASSERTGGPDTQYF.

The genes are TRBV12-3 or TRBV12-4 and TRBJ1-2, with D uncertain. The CDR3 extends over 16 amino acids. V was pared by 2 bases and J by 4 bases, with 17 bases between. CDR3 residues: CASSLMAVTSSYGYTF. CDR3 DNA sequence: TGTGCCAGCAGTTTAATGGCCGTCACCAGCTCCTATGGCTACACCTTC.

This clonotype was picked up a small number of times. The chain is built from TRBV20-1 and TRBJ2-3; D remains unclear. The CDR3 totals 15 residues. Deletions cut 1 base from V and 0 bases from J, with 11 bases between. Germline CDR1 and CDR2: DFQATT and SNEGSKA (reference sequence). The CDR3 sequence is CSARVPQTSTDTQYF. CDR3 nucleotide sequence: TGCAGTGCTAGAGTTCCGCAGACTAGCACAGATACGCAGTATTTT.

The table lists this clonotype with a few counts. This chain uses TRBV29-1 with TRBJ2-1, with 10 bases aligning to TRBD2. Germline CDR1 is SQVTM and CDR2 is ANQGSEA. The V segment lost 7 bases and the J segment 7 bases; nucleotides outside the gene matches: 10. The CDR3 covers 14 residues. Written as DNA, the CDR3 is TGCAGCGCTGCCGGGGCTAGCGGGAGAAATGAGCAGTTCTTC. Its translation: CSAAGASGRNEQFF.

This clonotype was seen a few times. V and J are TRBV7-9 and TRBJ2-3, with 9 bases fitting TRBD1. With V trimmed by 1 base and J by 4 bases, 3 bases remained unmatched. Per the germline V gene, CDR1 is SEHNR and CDR2 is FQNEAQ (reference sequence). The CDR3 covers 15 residues. The CDR3 reads CASSLVGTGSDTQYF. In DNA form, the CDR3 reads TGTGCCAGCAGCTTAGTAGGGACAGGGTCAGATACGCAGTATTTT.

This clonotype was detected only a few times. The chain combines TRBV20-1 with TRBJ1-5; possibly TRBD1 for D (6 bases). The V end was cut by 2 bases, the J end by 3 bases, with 17 bases between. The CDR3 consists of 16 residues. CDR1 DFQATT and CDR2 SNEGSKA come from the germline V gene (reference sequence). The CDR3 sequence is CSARSGGRDINQPQHF. DNA for the CDR3: TGCAGTGCTAGATCGGGGGGCAGGGATATCAATCAGCCCCAGCATTTT.

The gene calls are TRBV10-3 and TRBJ2-6; 9 positions match TRBD1. J was trimmed by 18 bases and V by 10 bases; bases with no gene match: 10. From germline, CDR1 is ENHRY and CDR2 SYGVKD. The CDR3 spans 11 residues. CDR3 sequence: CATDGTGPKTF. CDR3 DNA sequence: TGTGCCACCGACGGGACAGGGCCCAAGACTTTC.